A selection of T cell receptor beta chains follows, all from one sample in a study of cytomegalovirus exposure and HLA in healthy donors. Profiling relied on immunoSEQ multiplex PCR, and the TCRdb table lists in-frame clones only, not all of them. The sample includes under 250,000 clones, approximately 81% of them seen just once. The specimen sequenced was PBMCs. The receptors stem from a woman aged 60-70 years in good health and CMV-seropositive. Both conserved end residues are part of each CDR3. The D gene is left open where the match is weak. Clone sizes are given selectively: once, few, many, or a class where the clone is expanded.

j_call d_call v_call clone_size cdr3_nt cdr3_aa
TRBJ2-7 . TRBV19 . TGTGCCAGTGGTCACCCCAGTAAACCCTACGAGCAGTACTTC CASGHPSKPYEQYF
TRBJ1-2 . TRBV7-2 . TGTGCCAGCAGCTTCTACAGGTTTGGCTACACCTTC CASSFYRFGYTF
TRBJ2-2 . TRBV5-1 . TGCGCCAGCAGTGAAGGGGGGAACACCGGGGAGCTGTTTTTT CASSEGGNTGELFF
TRBJ1-1 . TRBV19 . TGTGCCAGTAGTTTGAAGCCAGGGGTTGTTGAAGCTTTCTTT CASSLKPGVVEAFF
TRBJ2-1 TRBD2 TRBV2 . TGTGCCAGCAGTGAAGCTCGCGGGGGCTCCTACAATGAGCAGTTCTTC CASSEARGGSYNEQFF
TRBJ1-2 TRBD1 TRBV5-4 . TGTGCCAGCAGCCAGGCGGGACAGCAAAGGGGCTACACCTTC CASSQAGQQRGYTF
TRBJ1-5 . TRBV7-6 . TGTGCCAGCAGCGATACAGGGACTCAGCCCCAGCATTTT CASSDTGTQPQHF
TRBJ1-2 . TRBV20-1 . TGCAGTGCTACAGGGGTTGGTTGGTACACCTTC CSATGVGWYTF
TRBJ1-6 . TRBV6-1 . TGTGCCAGCAGTGAAAATCCGCAGGGGAATTCACCCCTCCACTTT CASSENPQGNSPLHF
TRBJ2-3 TRBD2 TRBV4-1 . TGCGCCTGCGCTATAGTAGCGGGAGGTCCAGATACGCAGTATTTT CACAIVAGGPDTQYF
TRBJ1-2 TRBD1 TRBV10-3 . TGTGCCATCAGTGAGGACAGGGGTGGCTACACCTTC CAISEDRGGYTF
TRBJ1-1 . TRBV5-4 . TGTGCCAGCAGCTTGGGGCAACAGAACACTGAAGCTTTCTTT CASSLGQQNTEAFF
TRBJ2-1 TRBD2 TRBV7-9 . TGTTCCAGCACCCCCGGGACTAGCGGTTTCAATGAGCAGTTCTTC CSSTPGTSGFNEQFF
TRBJ2-3 . TRBV11-2 . TGTGCCAGCAAAAGGGGGGATACGCAGTATTTT CASKRGDTQYF
TRBJ2-6 TRBD2 TRBV19 . TGTGCCAGTAGTAACCCGCGGGGGGCATCTGGGGCCAACGTCCTGACTTTC CASSNPRGASGANVLTF
TRBJ2-7 TRBD2 TRBV2 . TGTGCCAGCAGTCCCGGGACTAGCGGGGGTTCGGAGCAGTACTTC CASSPGTSGGSEQYF
TRBJ2-7 TRBD2 TRBV5-1 . TGCGCCAGCAGCATCGGGACTAGCGGGAACTACGAGCAGTACTTC CASSIGTSGNYEQYF
TRBJ2-7 . TRBV29-1 . TGCAGCGTGCGACGGGCGGGGTCCTACGAGCAGTACTTC CSVRRAGSYEQYF
TRBJ2-7 TRBD2 TRBV4-2 . TGTGCCAGCAGTCCTAGTATGGGCGGGAGTTCAGGCGAGCAGTACTTC CASSPSMGGSSGEQYF
TRBJ1-2 TRBD1 TRBV7-9 . TGTGCCAGCAGCCAAGCGGGACAGGGGAGATCTGGCTACACCTTC CASSQAGQGRSGYTF
TRBJ2-1 . TRBV11-2 . TGTGCCAGCAGCCCCACTCCCCTTAATGACTATGAGCAGTTCTTC CASSPTPLNDYEQFF
TRBJ2-3 TRBD2 TRBV5-1 . TGCGCCAGCAGTTTCGGACTAGCGGGCACAGATACGCAGTATTTT CASSFGLAGTDTQYF
TRBJ1-3 . TRBV27 . TGTGCCAGCAGGCAACCAGGCACTGGAAACACCATATATTTT CASRQPGTGNTIYF
TRBJ2-2 TRBD2 TRBV5-1 . TGCGCCAGCAGCTCTAAAGCGGGAGGGCGCACCGGGGAGCTGTTTTTT CASSSKAGGRTGELFF
TRBJ1-6 . TRBV28 . TGTGCCAGCAGTTTGGGCAGGGTGAGGAATTCACCCCTCCACTTT CASSLGRVRNSPLHF
TRBJ1-3 . TRBV28 . TGTGCCAGCGGGGCAGGGTACAGTGGAAACACCATATATTTT CASGAGYSGNTIYF
TRBJ1-1 TRBD1 TRBV9 few TGTGCCAGCAGCGTAGGAGACAGGGGCTCTGAAGCTTTCTTT CASSVGDRGSEAFF
TRBJ2-1 TRBD1 TRBV28 once TGTGCCAGCAGTGCCCAACAGGGGGTTGAGCAGTTCTTC CASSAQQGVEQFF
TRBJ2-1 TRBD2 TRBV9 . TGTGCCAGCAGCGTAGTAGCGGGAGGTTACAATGAGCAGTTCTTC CASSVVAGGYNEQFF
TRBJ1-2 . TRBV7-2 . TGTGCCAGCAGCCCCGCTGGACAGTATGGCTACACCTTC CASSPAGQYGYTF
TRBJ2-6 TRBD1 TRBV19 . TGTGCCAGTAGTAGACAGGGACCTGGGGCCAACGTCCTGACTTTC CASSRQGPGANVLTF
TRBJ1-6 TRBD1 TRBV9 few TGTGCCAGCAGCGCGCCGGGACAGGGTCTTTCACCCCTCCACTTT CASSAPGQGLSPLHF
TRBJ1-1 . TRBV27 . TGTGCCAGCAGTTTGGAGGGTTTTGATGAAGCTTTCTTT CASSLEGFDEAFF
TRBJ1-1 TRBD1 TRBV11-2 . TGTGCCAGCAGCTTGAGAAGGGGACAGGTTTCCTTCACTGAAGCTTTCTTT CASSLRRGQVSFTEAFF
TRBJ1-3 . TRBV21-1 . TGTGCCAGCAGCAAAGTGGACAGCCACTCTGGAAACACCATATATTTT CASSKVDSHSGNTIYF
TRBJ2-3 TRBD2 TRBV5-1 . TGCGCCAGCAGCTTGGTACGCACGGGGCTAGCGGGAAGCACAGATACGCAGTATTTT CASSLVRTGLAGSTDTQYF
TRBJ2-7 . TRBV27 . TGTGCCAGCAGTCAGGATATACCAGGAGGCGAGCAGTACTTC CASSQDIPGGEQYF
TRBJ2-7 TRBD2 TRBV4-2 . TGTGCCAGCAGCCACAGGACTAGCGGGAGCTACGAGCAGTACTTC CASSHRTSGSYEQYF
TRBJ2-7 . TRBV2 . TGTGCCAGCAGTTTCCTGGCCGATAATTACGAGCAGTACTTC CASSFLADNYEQYF